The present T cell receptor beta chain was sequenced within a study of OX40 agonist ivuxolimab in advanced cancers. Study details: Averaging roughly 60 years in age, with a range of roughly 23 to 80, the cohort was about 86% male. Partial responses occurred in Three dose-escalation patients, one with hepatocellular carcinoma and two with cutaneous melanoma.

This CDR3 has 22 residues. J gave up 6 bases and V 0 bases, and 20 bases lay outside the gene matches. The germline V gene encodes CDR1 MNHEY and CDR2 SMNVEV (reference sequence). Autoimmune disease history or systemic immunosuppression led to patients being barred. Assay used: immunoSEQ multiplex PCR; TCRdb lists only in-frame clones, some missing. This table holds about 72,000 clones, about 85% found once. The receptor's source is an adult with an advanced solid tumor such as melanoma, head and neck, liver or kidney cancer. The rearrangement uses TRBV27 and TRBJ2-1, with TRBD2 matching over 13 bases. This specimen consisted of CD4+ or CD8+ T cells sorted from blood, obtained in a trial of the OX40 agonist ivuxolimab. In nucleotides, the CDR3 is TGTGCCAGCAGTTTATCCCCCCCCAGGGACCTTAGGACTAGCGGGAGTCCCAATGAGCAGTTCTTC. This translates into CASSLSPPRDLRTSGSPNEQFF.